The sequence of this TCR beta chain was determined in a study of CD8 T cells in ankylosing spondylitis. Points from the study as a whole: Clones tied to disease were said to be significantly enriched in matched ankylosing spondylitis synovial fluid. Disease-linked clones, CD8+, were relatively rare in peripheral blood. Some motif variants had been reported before (in reactive arthritis synovial fluid and blood).

Concerning this clonotype itself: Its target is unknown.

Using its own MiXCR run on the 5' RACE reads, TCRdb lists one record per CDR3 protein. The sample contains about 310,000 distinct CDR3 sequences, less than 25% of which appear only once. V was cut by 5 bases and J by 0 bases, with 10 bases left in between. This CDR3 has 15 residues. Looked up from germline, CDR1 is SGHTA and CDR2 is FQGNSA. The clonotype was recovered from a female donor with ankylosing spondylitis or in good health (not recorded which). This chain joins TRBV7-2 and TRBJ1-4; the D is unclear. Sequencing was carried out using blood, either unsorted or a sorted T cell fraction (not recorded which). The CDR3 is CASSAVRTTNEKLFF. CDR3 in DNA: TGTGCCAGCAGCGCCGTGAGAACAACTAATGAAAAACTGTTTTTT. The whole variable domain, filled in from reference TRBV7-2 and TRBJ1-4, reads GAGVSQSPSNKVTEKGKDVELRCDPISGHTALYWYRQSLGQGLEFLIYFQGNSAPDKSGLPSDRFSAERTGGSVSTLTIQRTQQEDSAVYLCASSAVRTTNEKLFFGSGTQLSVL.